This T cell receptor beta chain stems from a study of cytomegalovirus exposure and HLA in healthy donors. Study-wide points: Roughly 170 TCR beta chains were listed as cytomegalovirus-associated. Another analysis was done later, and it associated 16,951 TCR beta sequences with HLA alleles at 0.05 false discovery rate. Presence/absence comparisons presumed near-even sequencing depth among donors.

It was with 60 Vbeta and 13 Jbeta primers that the PCR ran. Assay used: immunoSEQ multiplex PCR; TCRdb lists only in-frame clones, some missing. This table has about 190,000 clones, roughly 81% appearing once. In the case of this clone: Its antigen is not identified.

V lost 10 bases to trimming and J lost 3 bases; unmatched junction nucleotides: 8. The V gene's germline CDR1 is MDHEN and CDR2 SYDVKM. The CDR3 has 14 amino acids. Sequencing was performed on PBMCs. V gene TRBV28 combines with J gene TRBJ2-1; 8 bases line up with TRBD2. The TCR sequence derives from a woman in her twenties or thirties in good health and CMV-seropositive. This CDR3 is CATQRREVYNEQFF. In DNA form, the CDR3 reads TGTGCCACCCAAAGGCGGGAGGTCTACAATGAGCAGTTCTTC.